The 8 T cell receptor beta chains listed next were all sequenced from one sample in a study of blood T cell repertoires in COVID-19. The data were produced by immunoSEQ multiplex PCR, yet TCRdb's version contains in-frame clones alone and is incomplete. The table records almost 250,000 clones, approximately 86% of them present only once. The sequencing input was peripheral blood. The source of these receptors is an older woman who had recovered from COVID-19.

The J gene is TRBJ2-1, the V gene TRBV7-9, with 14 positions matching TRBD2. The V gene's germline CDR1 is SEHNR and CDR2 FQNEAQ (reference sequence). Trimming took 5 bases from V and 5 from J; bases not matched to a gene: 2. This CDR3 region has 15 residues. The CDR3 reads CASSQGLAGDNEQFF. CDR3 nucleotide sequence: TGTGCCAGCAGCCAGGGACTAGCGGGGGACAATGAGCAGTTCTTC.

The chain couples TRBV11-3 to TRBJ2-3; TRBD2 aligns across 9 bases. This CDR3 is 15 amino acids long. Unmatched junction bases numbered 5, after V lost 2 bases and J lost 5 bases. Germline CDR1 is SGHNT and CDR2 is YENEEA. CDR3 region: CASSLRTSAGDTQYF. In DNA form, the CDR3 reads TGTGCCAGCAGCTTAAGGACTAGCGCGGGAGATACGCAGTATTTT.

This rearrangement joins TRBV4-1 to TRBJ2-3, with TRBD2 matching 7 bases. The CDR3 has 18 residues. Per the germline V gene, CDR1 is MGHRA and CDR2 is YSYEKL. J gave up 3 bases and V 0 bases, and 12 bases lay outside the gene matches. The CDR3 bases are TGCGCCAGCAGCCAAGATCGGCCTAGCGGTGTAAGAACAGATACGCAGTATTTT. It encodes CASSQDRPSGVRTDTQYF.

The chain combines TRBV3-1 (or the pseudogene TRBV3-2) with TRBJ1-5; D gene unclear. Germline V gives CDR1 LGHDT, CDR2 YNNKEL (reference sequence). V gave up 1 base and J gave up 0 bases, with 7 bases separating them. This CDR3 has 15 residues. This CDR3 is CASSQGGFSNQPQHF. The CDR3 DNA reads TGTGCCAGCAGCCAAGGAGGTTTTAGCAATCAGCCCCAGCATTTT.

This chain uses TRBV9 with TRBJ2-7, with D perhaps TRBD2 (5 bases). Germline V gives CDR1 SGDLS, CDR2 YYNGEE. This CDR3 has 13 residues. V lost 0 bases, J lost 7 bases, and 11 bases lay in between. CDR3 DNA sequence: TGTGCCAGCAGCGTAGATTCCACGGGGGAGCAGTACTTC. It codes for CASSVDSTGEQYF.

The CDR3 loop reads CSVSGQNYEQYF. CDR3 DNA: TGCAGCGTGAGCGGGCAGAACTACGAGCAGTACTTC. The V and J genes are TRBV29-1 and TRBJ2-7, with a weak D call TRBD2 (6 bases). Trimming pared 6 bases from V and 3 bases from J, leaving 12 bases between. The CDR3 totals 12 residues. Per the germline V gene, CDR1 is SQVTM and CDR2 is ANQGSEA.

This chain joins TRBV24-1 and TRBJ2-5; a weak D match, TRBD1 (5 bases). The V gene's germline CDR1 is KGHDR and CDR2 SFDVKD. V gave up 9 bases and J gave up 2 bases, with 9 bases separating them. This CDR3 has 12 amino acids. The CDR3 sequence is CATGAGQETQYF. The CDR3 nucleotides are TGTGCCACCGGGGCAGGGCAAGAGACCCAGTACTTC.

The chain's CDR3 is CASSSRQGARNEQFF. CDR3 bases: TGTGCCAGCAGCTCGAGACAGGGGGCACGTAATGAGCAGTTCTTC. V usage is TRBV7-3 and J usage is TRBJ2-1; 10 nucleotides match TRBD1. The CDR3 consists of 15 residues. With V trimmed by 4 bases and J by 7 bases, 7 bases remained unmatched. The germline CDR1 and CDR2 sequences are SGHTA and FQGTGA.